A selection of T cell receptor beta chains follows, all from one sample in a study of T cell repertoires in cytomegalovirus infection. TCRdb recomputed calls from the reads with MiXCR, one row per CDR3 protein. The table includes about 310,000 distinct CDR3 sequences, roughly a tenth detected once. Specimen: PBMCs. The receptors come from a human donor in good health (CMV status not recorded). Some clones in this sample may be carry-over from other donors' samples. Both conserved end residues are part of each CDR3. D genes are given only for firm matches. Part of the rows lack a size; the others show once, few, many or a class for expanded clones.

d_gene | len | j_gene | v_gene | abundance | CDR3aa | CDR3nt
NA | 15 | TRBJ2-1 | TRBV6-2/TRBV6-3 | NA | CASRVDSRLYNEQFF | TGTGCCAGCAGAGTAGACAGTCGCTTATACAATGAGCAGTTCTTC
NA | 14 | TRBJ1-2 | TRBV7-9 | many | CASSLAGAGYGYTF | TGTGCCAGCAGCTTAGCAGGGGCCGGGTATGGCTACACCTTC
NA | 16 | TRBJ1-2 | TRBV5-4 | NA | CASSSKGVNFNYGYTF | TGTGCCAGCAGCTCAAAGGGGGTGAACTTCAACTATGGCTACACCTTC
NA | 14 | TRBJ1-3 | TRBV7-2 | many | CASSSRDSGNTIYF | TGTGCCAGCAGCTCAAGAGACTCTGGAAACACCATATATTTT
NA | 13 | TRBJ1-1 | TRBV7-2 | many | CASSKEHRSEAFF | TGTGCCAGCAGCAAAGAACACAGGTCTGAAGCTTTCTTT
TRBD1 | 15 | TRBJ2-5 | TRBV5-6 | many | CASSLGQGAAETQYF | TGTGCCAGCAGCTTAGGTCAGGGGGCGGCGGAGACCCAGTACTTC
NA | 11 | TRBJ1-1 | TRBV6-2/TRBV6-3 | NA | CASSHGNQAFF | TGTGCCAGCAGCCACGGGAACCAAGCTTTCTTT
NA | 14 | TRBJ1-5 | TRBV2 | many | CASSESAANQPQHF | TGTGCCAGCAGTGAATCGGCAGCGAATCAGCCCCAGCATTTT
TRBD1 | 14 | TRBJ2-1 | TRBV19 | many | CASTGQGNYNEQFF | TGTGCCAGTACTGGACAGGGAAATTACAATGAGCAGTTCTTC
NA | 13 | TRBJ2-3 | TRBV28 | many | CASRGPHTDTQYF | TGTGCCAGCAGGGGTCCTCACACAGATACGCAGTATTTT
TRBD2 | 18 | TRBJ2-1 | TRBV10-3 | many | CAISEGTSGGGTGNEQFF | TGTGCCATCAGTGAGGGGACTAGCGGGGGGGGGACGGGGAATGAGCAGTTCTTC
TRBD1 | 17 | TRBJ1-1 | TRBV27 | many | CASSYQGGDGGNTEAFF | TGTGCCAGCAGTTACCAAGGGGGCGATGGAGGGAACACTGAAGCTTTCTTT
NA | 15 | TRBJ2-5 | TRBV20-1 | few | CSARAGGTMQETQYF | TGCAGTGCTAGAGCGGGGGGCACCATGCAAGAGACCCAGTACTTC
TRBD1 | 15 | TRBJ1-2 | TRBV7-2 | many | CASSTRTGETYGYTF | TGTGCCAGCAGCACCCGGACAGGGGAGACCTATGGCTACACCTTC
TRBD2 | 15 | TRBJ2-3 | TRBV14 | once | CASSEDSGGADTQYF | TGTGCCAGCAGCGAAGATAGCGGGGGTGCAGATACGCAGTATTTT
TRBD2 | 16 | TRBJ2-1 | TRBV24-1 | many | CATSENRLAGDDEQFF | TGTGCCACCAGTGAAAACAGACTAGCGGGGGACGATGAGCAGTTCTTC
TRBD1 | 14 | TRBJ1-5 | TRBV20-1 | many | CSALPSQGGQPQHF | TGCAGTGCTCTCCCTTCACAGGGGGGTCAGCCCCAGCATTTT
NA | 13 | TRBJ2-1 | TRBV29-1 | many | CSVVGPGFNEQFF | TGCAGCGTTGTAGGGCCAGGGTTCAATGAGCAGTTCTTC
TRBD1 | 17 | TRBJ2-1 | TRBV6-2/TRBV6-3 | many | CASSYSARDRGYNEQFF | TGTGCCAGCAGTTACTCGGCCCGGGACAGAGGATACAATGAGCAGTTCTTC
TRBD2 | 16 | TRBJ2-3 | TRBV15 | many | CATSTGPPSGADTQYF | TGTGCCACCAGCACCGGACCCCCCAGCGGGGCAGATACGCAGTATTTT
NA | 14 | TRBJ1-1 | TRBV11-2 | few | CASSSGIPGSRAFF | TGTGCCAGCAGTTCCGGGATCCCAGGTTCCCGGGCTTTCTTT
NA | 15 | TRBJ1-1 | TRBV7-2 | many | CASSLAASLNTEAFF | TGTGCCAGCAGCTTAGCGGCCAGCCTGAACACTGAAGCTTTCTTT
NA | 13 | TRBJ1-1 | TRBV7-9 | many | CASSSQGKTEAFF | TGTGCCAGCAGCTCTCAGGGAAAGACTGAAGCTTTCTTT
NA | 12 | TRBJ1-3 | TRBV7-9 | NA | CASSSGGNTIYF | TGTGCCAGCAGTTCGGGAGGAAACACCATATATTTT
TRBD1 | 13 | TRBJ2-5 | TRBV5-1 | NA | CASGQGAKKTQYF | TGCGCCAGCGGACAGGGGGCGAAAAAGACCCAGTACTTC
TRBD2 | 15 | TRBJ2-1 | TRBV28 | many | CASRSVGLGHNEQFF | TGTGCCAGCAGATCGGTAGGACTAGGACACAATGAGCAGTTCTTC
NA | 18 | TRBJ2-1 | TRBV7-9 | many | CASSLVSRWREPYNEQFF | TGTGCCAGCAGCTTAGTTTCCCGCTGGAGGGAGCCCTACAATGAGCAGTTCTTC
NA | 14 | TRBJ2-1 | TRBV5-4 | many | CASSLSYGDNEQFF | TGTGCCAGCAGCTTGAGTTACGGGGACAATGAGCAGTTCTTC
TRBD1 | 14 | TRBJ1-1 | TRBV27 | NA | CASSRDSMNTETFF | TGTGCCAGCAGTCGGGACAGCATGAACACTGAAACTTTCTTT
TRBD1 | 16 | TRBJ1-1 | TRBV5-1 | many | CASRPPYRGVNTEAFF | TGCGCCAGCAGACCCCCCTACAGGGGTGTGAACACTGAAGCTTTCTTT
NA | 14 | TRBJ1-5 | TRBV20-1 | many | CSAISGPSNQPQHF | TGCAGTGCTATCTCGGGACCGAGCAATCAGCCCCAGCATTTT
TRBD2 | 16 | TRBJ2-1 | TRBV5-4 | many | CASSQKDAGVLNEQFF | TGTGCCAGCAGCCAGAAGGACGCGGGGGTACTCAATGAGCAGTTCTTC
TRBD1 | 19 | TRBJ2-7 | TRBV14 | NA | CASSQVGGPQGAKGYEQYF | TGTGCCAGCAGCCAAGTGGGGGGCCCCCAGGGGGCAAAGGGCTACGAGCAGTACTTC
TRBD1 | 13 | TRBJ2-1 | TRBV11-3 | many | CASSSDRTDEQFF | TGTGCCAGCAGCTCGGACAGGACCGATGAGCAGTTCTTC
NA | 15 | TRBJ2-3 | TRBV29-1 | many | CSVEPRIGVTDTQYF | TGCAGCGTTGAGCCCCGGATAGGGGTCACAGATACGCAGTATTTT
TRBD1 | 14 | TRBJ1-6 | TRBV5-1 | few | CASSLEGGNSPLHF | TGCGCCAGCAGCTTGGAAGGGGGCAACTCACCCCTCCACTTT
NA | 16 | TRBJ2-5 | TRBV18 | few | CASSGVGGEYQETQYF | TGTGCCAGCTCCGGAGTGGGCGGGGAGTACCAAGAGACCCAGTACTTC
NA | 14 | TRBJ1-1 | TRBV14 | NA | CASSQAGGIFRAFF | TGTGCCAGCAGCCAAGCCGGGGGTATTTTTCGAGCTTTCTTT
NA | 14 | TRBJ1-3 | TRBV20-1 | many | CSAQTRGSGNTIYF | TGCAGTGCCCAAACCCGGGGCTCTGGAAACACCATATATTTT
NA | 14 | TRBJ2-3 | TRBV7-3 | many | CASSLGTGLDTQYF | TGTGCCAGCAGCCTTGGCACGGGCTTGGATACGCAGTATTTT
TRBD2 | 15 | TRBJ2-1 | TRBV7-9 | many | CASSSTSGEYNEQFF | TGTGCCAGCAGCTCGACTAGCGGGGAATACAATGAGCAGTTCTTC
TRBD2 | 15 | TRBJ2-1 | TRBV5-4 | many | CASTSGGGSYNEQFF | TGTGCCAGCACCTCTGGCGGGGGGTCTTACAATGAGCAGTTCTTC
NA | 14 | TRBJ1-2 | TRBV12-3/TRBV12-4 | many | CASSLLQGRGGYTF | TGTGCCAGCAGTTTACTCCAGGGCAGAGGTGGCTACACCTTC
TRBD1 | 15 | TRBJ1-5 | TRBV7-9 | many | CASSSDRGGNQPQHF | TGTGCCAGCAGTTCCGACAGGGGAGGGAATCAGCCCCAGCATTTT
NA | 20 | TRBJ1-6 | TRBV6-6 | few | CASSYSSVRVSRSGDSPLHF | TGTGCCAGCAGTTACTCCTCCGTCAGAGTTTCCCGTTCCGGGGATTCACCCCTCCACTTT
NA | 13 | TRBJ2-5 | TRBV7-2 | many | CASSPSPRETQYF | TGTGCCAGCAGCCCCTCCCCCCGGGAGACCCAGTACTTC
NA | 15 | TRBJ2-2 | TRBV24-1 | few | CATSDPMTVPGELFF | TGTGCCACCAGTGACCCCATGACAGTTCCCGGGGAGCTGTTTTTT
NA | 15 | TRBJ2-3 | TRBV7-9 | many | CASSLSRGAGDTQYF | TGTGCCAGCAGCCTATCTCGGGGGGCAGGAGATACGCAGTATTTT
NA | 15 | TRBJ2-5 | TRBV7-8 | NA | CASSSPGVYQETQYF | TGTGCCAGCAGCTCCCCTGGAGTGTACCAAGAGACCCAGTACTTC
TRBD1 | 14 | TRBJ2-2 | TRBV5-4 | NA | CASSPWDSTGELFF | TGTGCCAGCAGCCCTTGGGACAGCACCGGGGAGCTGTTTTTT